This T cell receptor (beta chain) came from a study of T-cell memory formation after mild COVID-19. General study findings and limits: There were some responding clones in pre-infection memory, which suggested that cross-reactive memory had joined. Second-wave clones peaking on day 37 lacked confirmed SARS-CoV-2 specificity.

In the case of this clonotype: Its antigen remains unidentified.

Using constant-segment primers, 5'RACE produced TCR alpha and TCR beta cDNA libraries carrying sample barcodes and UMIs. TCRdb called the 5' RACE reads again in MiXCR, with one record for every CDR3 protein. The sample has fewer than 550,000 distinct CDR3 sequences; about 19% are singletons. This CDR3 contains 16 residues. Germline CDR1 reads SGHVS; CDR2 reads FQNEAQ. Trimming cost V 5 bases and J 0 bases, with 15 bases left between them. The sample comprised PBMCs or a T cell subset sorted from them (not recorded which). This TCR derives from an adult woman who had mild COVID-19 (a few samples of this study predate the infection). Cell type and time point are not known. The chain couples TRBV7-8 to TRBJ2-3, with a possible D match to TRBD1 (5 bases). The CDR3 reads CASSVRQKISTDTQYF. The CDR3 DNA reads TGTGCCAGCAGCGTCCGACAGAAGATTAGCACAGATACGCAGTATTTT.